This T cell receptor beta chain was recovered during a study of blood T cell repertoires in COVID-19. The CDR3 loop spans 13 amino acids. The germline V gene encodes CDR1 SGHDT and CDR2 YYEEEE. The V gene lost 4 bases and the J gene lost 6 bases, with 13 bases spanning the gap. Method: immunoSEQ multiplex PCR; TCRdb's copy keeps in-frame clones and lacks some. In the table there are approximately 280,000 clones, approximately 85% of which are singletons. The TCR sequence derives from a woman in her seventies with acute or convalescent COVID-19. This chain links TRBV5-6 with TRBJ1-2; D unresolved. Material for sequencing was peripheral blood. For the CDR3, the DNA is TGTGCCAGCAGCAGTCCACGTAGCCATGGCTACACCTTC. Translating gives CASSSPRSHGYTF.